This T cell receptor beta chain was captured by sequencing in a study of cytomegalovirus exposure and HLA in healthy donors. Study conclusions and caveats: Among TCR sequences, most were rare, though some public TCRs appeared in many donors. Segments of the TCR beta V type were, in most cases, productive about 90% or about 30% of the time in an earlier analysis. Across all donors, roughly uniform sequencing depth was an assumption of the presence/absence analyses.

This clone was counted a few times. Antigen: not known. V was pared by 4 bases and J by 1 base, with 3 bases of the junction left unmatched. The CDR3 contains 14 residues. Germline V gives CDR1 SGHRS, CDR2 YFSETQ. The PCR was carried out with 60 Vbeta primers and 13 Jbeta primers. How the authors handled the data: In a later analysis, the count reached about 82 million unique TCR beta chains, with around 10 million shared. Profiled with immunoSEQ multiplex PCR; TCRdb holds only in-frame clones, not every one. Clone size and V and J calls were adopted from that table, with D and trimming inferred from the DNA. The table has some 190,000 clones, roughly 9.4% seen once; the top ten hold 1% to 1.5%.

The sequence derives from a woman in her 30s in good health and CMV-seropositive. The J gene is TRBJ1-1, the V gene TRBV5-1; 8 nucleotides align to TRBD1. The sample comprised PBMCs. CDR3 loop: CASSRQGWNTEAFF. DNA for the CDR3: TGCGCCAGCAGCAGACAGGGGTGGAACACTGAAGCTTTCTTT. Full variable domain (rest looked up from reference TRBV5-1 and TRBJ1-1): KAGVTQTPRYLIKTRGQQVTLSCSPISGHRSVSWYQQTPGQGLQFLFEYFSETQRNKGNFPGRFSGRQFSNSRSEMNVSTLELGDSALYLCASSRQGWNTEAFFGQGTRLTVV.